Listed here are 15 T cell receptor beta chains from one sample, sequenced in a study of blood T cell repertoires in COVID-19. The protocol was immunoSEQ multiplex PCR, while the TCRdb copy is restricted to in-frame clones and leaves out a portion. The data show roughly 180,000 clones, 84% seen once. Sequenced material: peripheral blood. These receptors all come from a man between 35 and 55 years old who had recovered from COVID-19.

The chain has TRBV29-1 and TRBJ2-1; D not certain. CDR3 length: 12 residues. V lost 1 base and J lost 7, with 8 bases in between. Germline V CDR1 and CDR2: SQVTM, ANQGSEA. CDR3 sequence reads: CSVEAFLNEQFF. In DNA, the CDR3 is TGCAGCGTTGAAGCGTTCCTAAATGAGCAGTTCTTC.

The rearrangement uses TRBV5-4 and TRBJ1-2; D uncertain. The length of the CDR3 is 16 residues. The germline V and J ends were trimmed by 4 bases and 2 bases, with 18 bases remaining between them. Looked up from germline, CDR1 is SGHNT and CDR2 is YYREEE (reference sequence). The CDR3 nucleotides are TGTGCCAGCAGCAAGCTACAGCGGGGAGGGAACTATGGCTACACCTTC. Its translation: CASSKLQRGGNYGYTF.

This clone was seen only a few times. The CDR3 loop reads CSVESSFYGYTF. The CDR3 bases are TGCAGCGTTGAGTCCAGTTTTTATGGCTACACCTTC. The genes are TRBV29-1 and TRBJ1-2; D remains ambiguous. In germline, CDR1 is SQVTM, CDR2 ANQGSEA. This CDR3 has 12 amino acids. Trimming cost V 3 bases and J 5 bases, with 10 bases left between them.

The CDR3 loop reads CASSLPPQPQHF. The CDR3 DNA reads as TGTGCCAGCAGTTTACCCCCGCAGCCCCAGCATTTT. This sequence joins TRBV12-3 or TRBV12-4 and TRBJ1-5; D remains ambiguous. V dropped 2 bases and J dropped 7 bases, with 6 bases sitting between them. This CDR3 comprises 12 residues.

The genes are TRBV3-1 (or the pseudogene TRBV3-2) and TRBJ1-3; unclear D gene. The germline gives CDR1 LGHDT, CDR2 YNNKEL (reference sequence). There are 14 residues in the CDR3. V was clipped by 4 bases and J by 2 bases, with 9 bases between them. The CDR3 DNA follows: TGTGCCAGCAGCCCCCAGGTTGCTGGAAACACCATATATTTT. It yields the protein CASSPQVAGNTIYF.

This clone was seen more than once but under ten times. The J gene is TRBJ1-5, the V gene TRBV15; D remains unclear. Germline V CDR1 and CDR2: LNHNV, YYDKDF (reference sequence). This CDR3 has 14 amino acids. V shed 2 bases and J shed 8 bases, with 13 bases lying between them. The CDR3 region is CATSRLHSSKPQHF. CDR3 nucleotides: TGTGCCACCAGCAGACTTCACTCGTCCAAGCCCCAGCATTTT.

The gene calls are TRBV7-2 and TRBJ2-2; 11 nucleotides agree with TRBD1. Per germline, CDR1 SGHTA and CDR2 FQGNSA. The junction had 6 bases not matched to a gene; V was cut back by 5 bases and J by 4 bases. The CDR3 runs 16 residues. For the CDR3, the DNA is TGTGCCAGCAGCCCAGGACAGGGGGCGACCACCGGGGAGCTGTTTTTT. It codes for CASSPGQGATTGELFF.

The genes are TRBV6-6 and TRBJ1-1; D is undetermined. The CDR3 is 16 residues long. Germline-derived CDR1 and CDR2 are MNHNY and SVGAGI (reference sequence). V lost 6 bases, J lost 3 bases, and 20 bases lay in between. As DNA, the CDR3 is TGTGCCAGCAGAAACCCTTTAGGAGGGTGGGACACTGAAGCTTTCTTT. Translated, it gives CASRNPLGGWDTEAFF.

CDR3 residues: CASSSGSNAYNEQFF. The CDR3 nucleotides are TGTGCCAGCAGTTCGGGTAGCAACGCCTACAATGAGCAGTTCTTC. The V and J genes are TRBV28 and TRBJ2-1, with D unresolved. Looked up from germline, CDR1 is MDHEN and CDR2 is SYDVKM. This CDR3 contains 15 residues. V was clipped by 4 bases and J by 2 bases, with 12 bases between them.

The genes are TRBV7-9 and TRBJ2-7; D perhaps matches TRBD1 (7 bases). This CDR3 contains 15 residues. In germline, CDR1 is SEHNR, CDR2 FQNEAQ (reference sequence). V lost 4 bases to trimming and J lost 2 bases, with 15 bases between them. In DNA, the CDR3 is TGTGCCAGCAGCTCAACCAGGGGGGCCCCCTACGAGCAGTACTTC. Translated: CASSSTRGAPYEQYF.

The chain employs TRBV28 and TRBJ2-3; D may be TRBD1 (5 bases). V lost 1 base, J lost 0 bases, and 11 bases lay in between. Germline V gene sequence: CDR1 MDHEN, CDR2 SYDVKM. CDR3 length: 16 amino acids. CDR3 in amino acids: CASSLLQEPSTDTQYF. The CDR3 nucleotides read TGTGCCAGCAGTTTATTACAGGAACCGAGCACAGATACGCAGTATTTT.

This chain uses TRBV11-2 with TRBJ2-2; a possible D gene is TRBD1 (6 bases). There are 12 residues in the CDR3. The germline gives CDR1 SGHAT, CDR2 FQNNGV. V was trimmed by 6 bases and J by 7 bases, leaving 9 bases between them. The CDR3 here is CASSEGGGELFF. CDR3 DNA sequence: TGTGCCAGCAGTGAAGGGGGCGGGGAGCTGTTTTTT. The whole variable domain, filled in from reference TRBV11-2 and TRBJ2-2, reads EAGVAQSPRYKIIEKRQSVAFWCNPISGHATLYWYQQILGQGPKLLIQFQNNGVVDDSQLPKDRFSAERLKGVDSTLKIQPAKLEDSAVYLCASSEGGGELFFGEGSRLTVL.

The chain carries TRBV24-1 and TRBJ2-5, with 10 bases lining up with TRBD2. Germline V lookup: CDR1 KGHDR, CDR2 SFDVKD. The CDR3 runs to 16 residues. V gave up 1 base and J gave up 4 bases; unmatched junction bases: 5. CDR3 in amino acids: CATSDFLAGGRETQYF. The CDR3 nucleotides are TGTGCCACCAGTGATTTTTTAGCGGGAGGAAGAGAGACCCAGTACTTC.

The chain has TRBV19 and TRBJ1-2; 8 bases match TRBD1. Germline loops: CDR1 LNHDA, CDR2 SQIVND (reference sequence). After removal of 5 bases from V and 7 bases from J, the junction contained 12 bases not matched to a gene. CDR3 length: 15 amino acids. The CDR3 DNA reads TGTGCCAGTAGTCGATCCGACAGGGGAGGAGCTGGCTACACCTTC. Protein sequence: CASSRSDRGGAGYTF.

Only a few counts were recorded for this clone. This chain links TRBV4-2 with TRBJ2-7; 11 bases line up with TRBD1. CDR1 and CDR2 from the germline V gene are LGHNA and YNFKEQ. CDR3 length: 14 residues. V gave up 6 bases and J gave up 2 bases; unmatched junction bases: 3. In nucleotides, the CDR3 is TGTGCCAGCAGACCGGGACAGGGGGCCTACGAGCAGTACTTC. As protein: CASRPGQGAYEQYF.